One and the same sample provided the 5 T cell receptor beta chains below, sequenced in a study of tumor-infiltrating lymphocytes in primary liver carcinoma. It was unsorted whole blood that yielded blood RNA, and germline DNA was also extracted. Starting material of 400 to 600 ng total RNA yielded TCR beta cDNA via a constant-region primer. Libraries covering TCR beta were generated through three nested multiplex PCR rounds (using a slightly modified ARM-PCR). The opening two PCR rounds, about 11 cycles each, paired TRBV1-TRBV30 forward primers with a C-beta reverse primer. TCRdb redid the calling of the multiplex PCR reads with MiXCR, one entry per CDR3 protein. The table records 200,000 or so distinct CDR3 sequences, about two thirds of them present only once. The sequenced sample consisted of peripheral blood. The receptor set was obtained from a woman aged 60-70 years with primary liver carcinoma and hepatitis B virus infection.

A note on this clonotype: Its ends do not fully match the called genes, so a read error is possible. The chain carries TRBV12-3 or TRBV12-4 and TRBJ2-6, with D perhaps matching TRBD1 (5 bases). CDR3 length: 15 residues. This chain's CDR3 is CARSFAASGANVLTF. The CDR3 bases are TGTGCCAGAAGTTTTGCCGCCTCTGGGGCCAACGTCCTGACCTTC.

This clonotype has just a few counts. The genes are TRBV9 and TRBJ2-7; 8 positions match TRBD1. Per the germline V gene, CDR1 is SGDLS and CDR2 is YYNGEE. J lost 2 bases, V lost 4 bases, and 8 bases had no gene match. This CDR3 contains 15 residues. CDR3: CASSPQPGQAYEQYF. The CDR3, as DNA: TGTGCCAGCAGCCCCCAACCGGGACAGGCCTACGAGCAGTACTTC.

This chain uses TRBV11-3 with TRBJ1-3; D is undetermined. This CDR3 comprises 15 residues. CDR1 SGHNT and CDR2 YENEEA come from the germline V gene. V was pared by 0 bases and J by 2 bases, with 8 bases between. The CDR3: CASSLDAGAGNTIYF. CDR3 coding DNA: TGTGCCAGCAGCTTAGATGCCGGGGCTGGAAACACCATATATTTT.

Worth noting for this clonotype: Mismatch with germline at one junction end may stem from a read error. The chain has TRBV28 and TRBJ2-5; 12 bases align to TRBD2. The V gene's germline CDR1 is MDHEN and CDR2 SYDVKM. The CDR3 loop spans 16 amino acids. The CDR3 nucleotides are TGTACCAGTAGTTGGGGACTAGCGGGCGGCAGGGAGACCCAGTACTTC. This sequence encodes CTSSWGLAGGRETQYF.

The chain employs TRBV6-2 or TRBV6-3 and TRBJ2-5, with 12 bases lining up with TRBD2. CDR3 length: 17 amino acids. From germline, CDR1 is MNHEY and CDR2 SVGEGT. After removal of 6 bases from V and 5 bases from J, the junction contained 13 bases not matched to a gene. The CDR3 is CASSSPPSGRAGETQYF. The CDR3 DNA reads TGTGCCAGCAGCTCCCCCCCTAGCGGGAGGGCCGGGGAGACCCAGTACTTC.